This T cell receptor beta chain comes out of a study of CXCR3-negative and CXCR3-positive naive CD8 T cells. Study overall: The libraries yielded 120 million to 150 million TRB reads, about 1.5 +/- 0.3 million each. Regarding the study as a whole: Relative to memory CD8+ cells, whose diversity was much lower, both naive subsets had comparably high diversity. The study found more hydrophobic TRB CDR3s in CXCR3-positive naive cells than in CXCR3-negative naive cells.

Each CD8+ T cell subset was sorted in triplicate, around 300,000 cells each. The TRB cDNA libraries were prepared by 5' RACE with UMI labels. Following a re-call of the 5' RACE reads, TCRdb has one entry per CDR3 protein and lacks DNA. Its table records 45,000 to 60,000 distinct CDR3 sequences. For this clonotype: Its specificity is unknown.

This CDR3 is 13 amino acids long. Germline V lookup: CDR1 SEHNR, CDR2 FQNEAQ (reference sequence). This chain joins TRBV7-9 and TRBJ2-7; with no DNA, the TCRdb D assignment of TRBD1 cannot be verified. The sample comprised naive CXCR3- CD8+ T cells from blood. Sample subset: CD45RO-CCR7+CD27+CD95- naive CD8+ T cells lacking CXCR3 (TNR3-). The receptor was derived from a human donor in good health. Some clones in this sample may be carry-over from other donors' samples. CDR3 sequence: CASNTQGTYEQYF.